This T cell receptor beta chain was retrieved from a study of T-cell memory formation after mild COVID-19. Germline assignment: CDR1 SGHVS and CDR2 FQNEAQ. With 2 bases removed from V and 2 bases from J, the gap between germline ends came to 15 bases. This CDR3 region has 16 residues. TCRdb re-analysed the 5' RACE reads in MiXCR, keeping a single row per CDR3 protein. In the table there are roughly 560,000 distinct CDR3 sequences, roughly 22% of which are singletons. This clonotype was seen a few times. The chain combines TRBV7-8 with TRBJ2-5; possibly TRBD2 for D (7 bases). The sequenced sample consisted of PBMCs or a T cell subset sorted from them (not recorded which). This TCR derives from an adult woman who had mild COVID-19 (a few samples of this study predate the infection). Cell type and time point are not known. The CDR3 protein is CASSLPQGRGQETQYF. In nucleotides, the CDR3 is TGTGCCAGCAGCTTACCGCAGGGGAGGGGGCAAGAGACCCAGTACTTC. The full variable domain, with the rest looked up from reference TRBV7-8 and TRBJ2-5, is GAGVSQSPRYKVAKRGQDVALRCDPISGHVSLFWYQQALGQGPEFLTYFQNEAQLDKSGLPSDRFFAERPEGSVSTLKIQRTQQEDSAVYLCASSLPQGRGQETQYFGPGTRLLVL.